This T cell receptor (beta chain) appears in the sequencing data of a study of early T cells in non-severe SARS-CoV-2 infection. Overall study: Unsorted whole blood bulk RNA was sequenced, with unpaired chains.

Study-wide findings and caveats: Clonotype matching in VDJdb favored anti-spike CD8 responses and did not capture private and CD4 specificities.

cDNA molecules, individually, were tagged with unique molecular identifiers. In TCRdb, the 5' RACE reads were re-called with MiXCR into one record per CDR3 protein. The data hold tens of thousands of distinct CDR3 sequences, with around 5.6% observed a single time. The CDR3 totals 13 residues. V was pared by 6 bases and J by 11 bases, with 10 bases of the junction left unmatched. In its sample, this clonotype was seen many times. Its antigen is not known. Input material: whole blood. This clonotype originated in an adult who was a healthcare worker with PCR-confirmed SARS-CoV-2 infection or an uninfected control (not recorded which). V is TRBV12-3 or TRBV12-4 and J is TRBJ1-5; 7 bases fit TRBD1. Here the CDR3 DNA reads TGTGCCAGCAGGCGCCGGGACAGACGGTCCCAGCATTTT. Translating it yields CASRRRDRRSQHF.